This T cell receptor (beta chain) derives from a study of blood T cells in healthy people across ages. PBMCs numbering at least 6.5 million were isolated per sample. Primers used in a second PCR of about 6 to 11 cycles were a sample-barcoded 5' primer and a J-beta primer mix. Carrying 12 random nucleotides, a template-switch adaptor labeled each individual cDNA molecule. TCRdb re-called the 5' RACE reads through MiXCR, storing one row per CDR3 protein. The sample lists around 1,900,000 distinct CDR3 sequences, around 40% occurring once. Study outcomes and limitations: In these data, TCR beta diversity tracked strongly with naive T cell percentage. Measured against age, TCR beta diversity per million T cells decreased in a roughly linear manner.

In regard to this clonotype: Its antigen is not known.

The CDR3 is made up of 15 amino acids. V was cut by 0 bases and J by 9 bases, with 15 bases left in between. Per the germline V gene, CDR1 is ENHRY and CDR2 is SYGVKD. The specimen sequenced was blood. This TCR was sampled from a human donor in good health. The chain has TRBV10-3 and TRBJ2-1, with TRBD2 as a possible D gene (5 bases). The CDR3 sequence is CAISESPDRGGEQFF. As DNA, the CDR3 is TGTGCCATCAGTGAGTCCCCGGATCGTGGAGGTGAGCAGTTCTTC.